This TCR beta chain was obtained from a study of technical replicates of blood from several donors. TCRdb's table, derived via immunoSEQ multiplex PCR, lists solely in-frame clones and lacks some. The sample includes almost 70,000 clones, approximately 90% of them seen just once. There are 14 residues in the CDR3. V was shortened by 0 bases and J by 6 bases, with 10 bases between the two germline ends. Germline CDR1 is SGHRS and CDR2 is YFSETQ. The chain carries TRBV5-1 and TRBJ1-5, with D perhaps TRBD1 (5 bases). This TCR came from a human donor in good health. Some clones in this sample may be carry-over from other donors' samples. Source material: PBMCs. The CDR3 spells CASSLDGGAQPQHF. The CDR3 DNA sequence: TGCGCCAGCAGCTTGGATGGCGGGGCTCAGCCCCAGCATTTT.